A single sample gave rise to the 28 T cell receptor beta chains below, sequenced in a study of cytomegalovirus exposure and HLA in healthy donors. PCR amplification relied on 60 Vbeta primers (plus 13 Jbeta primers). Profiled with immunoSEQ multiplex PCR; TCRdb holds only in-frame clones, not every one. The sample holds about 130,000 clones, around four fifths seen once. Sequenced input: PBMCs. Receptor source: a woman between 40 and 50 years old in good health and CMV-seronegative.

V is TRBV7-6 and J is TRBJ1-5; maybe TRBD1 (5 bases). The CDR3 length is 15 residues. Trimming pared 0 bases from V and 3 bases from J, leaving 9 bases between. Germline V gene lookup returns CDR1 SGHVS and CDR2 FNYEAQ. The DNA of the CDR3 is TGTGCCAGCAGCTTAGCGGCAGGGAACAATCAGCCCCAGCATTTT. Its translation: CASSLAAGNNQPQHF.

The chain couples TRBV19 to TRBJ2-2; D not resolved. V shed 10 bases and J shed 1 base, with 16 bases lying between them. This CDR3 spans 15 amino acids. Germline CDR1 and CDR2: LNHDA and SQIVND (reference sequence). The CDR3 nucleotides read TGTGCCACCTACCGCCCACCAGGGAACACCGGGGAGCTGTTTTTT. This translates into CATYRPPGNTGELFF.

V is TRBV27 and J is TRBJ1-1; unclear D gene. Trimming left V 6 bases short and J 0 bases short, with 11 bases between. Germline loops: CDR1 MNHEY, CDR2 SMNVEV (reference sequence). The CDR3 length is 14 residues. Written as DNA, the CDR3 is TGTGCCAGCAGGCAGATTTTTTTGAACACTGAAGCTTTCTTT. It encodes CASRQIFLNTEAFF.

The gene calls are TRBV5-8 and TRBJ2-5; TRBD1 matches at 10 bases. The V gene's germline CDR1 is SGHTS and CDR2 YDEGEE. The CDR3 is 15 amino acids. Losses at the gene ends were 4 bases for V and 1 base for J; bases not matched to a gene: 4. In DNA, the CDR3 is TGTGCCAGCAGCAGACAGGGGGCGGTCCAAGAGACCCAGTACTTC. It translates to CASSRQGAVQETQYF.

The chain uses TRBV6-4 and TRBJ1-3, with D unresolved. This CDR3 region has 17 residues. The ends were cut back, 0 bases at V and 0 bases at J, with 12 bases in the middle. Germline CDR1 is MRHNA and CDR2 is SNTAGT. The CDR3 DNA reads as TGTGCCAGCAGTGACTCGATTCCTTCCAGCTCTGGAAACACCATATATTTT. Its protein is CASSDSIPSSSGNTIYF.

This sequence joins TRBV5-1 and TRBJ2-3; 13 bases agree with TRBD2. With 5 bases clipped from V and 7 bases from J, the junction kept 4 bases outside the gene matches. From germline, CDR1 is SGHRS and CDR2 YFSETQ. The CDR3 covers 14 residues. Here the CDR3 DNA reads TGCGCCAGCAGAGAGGGACTAGCGGGGAATACGCAGTATTTT. Encoded protein: CASREGLAGNTQYF.

This clone was detected only once. V is TRBV30 and J is TRBJ1-1; 9 bases match TRBD1. Germline values: CDR1 GTSNPN, CDR2 SVGIG (reference sequence). The CDR3 consists of 15 residues. After removal of 3 bases from V and 5 bases from J, the junction contained 10 bases not matched to a gene. The CDR3 nucleotides read TGTGCCTGGAGGGGGGGACAGGGATATAGGACTGAAGCTTTCTTT. This sequence encodes CAWRGGQGYRTEAFF.

The chain's CDR3 is CASSQGAGGYTF. CDR3 nucleotides: TGTGCCAGCTCCCAGGGGGCGGGTGGCTACACCTTC. The V call is TRBV25-1, the J call TRBJ1-2, with 8 nucleotides matching TRBD1. Losses at the gene ends were 8 bases for V and 7 bases for J; bases not matched to a gene: 6. Germline loops: CDR1 MGHDK, CDR2 SYGVNS. This CDR3 spans 12 amino acids.

The chain has TRBV30 and TRBJ1-2, with D possibly matching TRBD1 (6 bases). Germline V gives CDR1 GTSNPN, CDR2 SVGIG (reference sequence). Trimming took off 8 bases at V and 8 bases at J, with 12 bases between the two ends. The CDR3 contains 10 residues. CDR3 protein: CAVQGWGYTF. CDR3 sequence (DNA): TGTGCCGTACAGGGCTGGGGCTACACCTTC.

A few counts support this clone. The chain joins TRBV20-1 to TRBJ1-1; 8 bases map to TRBD1. V dropped 3 bases and J dropped 10; count of bases not matched to a gene: 4. The CDR3 runs 11 residues. In germline, CDR1 is DFQATT, CDR2 SNEGSKA (reference sequence). CDR3 DNA sequence: TGCAGTGCTAGGCGACAGGGGCGAGCTTTCTTT. Protein: CSARRQGRAFF.

This chain connects TRBV6-5 to TRBJ2-7; the match to TRBD1 covers 9 bases. The V gene end was trimmed by 8 bases and the J gene end by 5 bases; junction bases not matched to a gene: 13. The CDR3 contains 15 residues. Looked up from germline, CDR1 is MNHEY and CDR2 is SVGAGI. CDR3 coding DNA: TGTGCCAGCTCCAAAACCGGACAGGGGTACCACGAGCAGTACTTC. As protein: CASSKTGQGYHEQYF.

Turning to this clone: The junction departs from germline at one end; a sequencing error may be responsible. This chain links TRBV7-9 with TRBJ1-2; TRBD1 aligns across 8 bases. Looked up from germline, CDR1 is SEHNR and CDR2 is FQNEAQ (reference sequence). This CDR3 comprises 17 residues. In DNA form, the CDR3 reads TGTTCCAGCAGCCCCTTAGGAGGCGGACAGGGAATCTATGGCTACACCTTC. It specifies CSSSPLGGGQGIYGYTF.

Notes on this clone: This sample also contains other DNA sequences that code for the same CDR3. The chain couples TRBV10-3 to TRBJ2-5, with D uncertain. This CDR3 is built from 13 residues. Per germline, CDR1 ENHRY and CDR2 SYGVKD. Trimming removed 0 bases at V and 5 bases at J, with 7 bases between. CDR3 nucleotide sequence: TGTGCCATCAGTGAGTCGACTCGGGAGACCCAGTACTTC. Amino acids: CAISESTRETQYF.

The chain links TRBV15 to TRBJ1-1; D call uncertain. The germline V gene encodes CDR1 LNHNV and CDR2 YYDKDF (reference sequence). Trimming removed 0 bases at V and 2 bases at J, with 10 bases between. The CDR3 loop spans 15 amino acids. This CDR3 reads CATSRESRDNTEAFF. DNA for the CDR3: TGTGCCACCAGCAGAGAATCCCGGGATAACACTGAAGCTTTCTTT.

The V and J genes are TRBV7-9 and TRBJ2-7; 8 positions match TRBD1. The germline gives CDR1 SEHNR, CDR2 FQNEAQ (reference sequence). The CDR3 contains 15 residues. Losses at the gene ends were 2 bases for V and 4 bases for J; bases not matched to a gene: 7. The CDR3 loop is CASSLKTGDGYEQYF. CDR3 DNA sequence: TGTGCCAGCAGCTTAAAGACAGGGGATGGGTACGAGCAGTACTTC. Combining the CDR3 with reference TRBV7-9 and TRBJ2-7 gives the whole variable domain DTGVSQNPRHKITKRGQNVTFRCDPISEHNRLYWYRQTLGQGPEFLTYFQNEAQLEKSRLLSDRFSAERPKGSFSTLEIQRTEQGDSAMYLCASSLKTGDGYEQYFGPGTRLTVT.

This chain links TRBV11-3 with TRBJ1-6; unclear D gene. This CDR3 comprises 15 residues. The germline CDR1 and CDR2 sequences are SGHNT and YENEEA. V was clipped by 1 base and J by 5 bases, with 9 bases between them. CDR3 sequence reads: CASSLGWGDNSPLHF. The CDR3 region has the DNA TGTGCCAGCAGCTTAGGATGGGGAGATAATTCACCCCTCCACTTT.

The rearrangement links TRBV6-6 to TRBJ2-5; D may be TRBD2 (6 bases). Deletions cut 4 bases from V and 5 bases from J, with 17 bases between. CDR3 length equals 15 residues. Germline V gene data show CDR1 as MNHNY and CDR2 as SVGAGI (reference sequence). This CDR3 is CASSSPSVTRETQYF. DNA of the CDR3: TGTGCCAGCAGTTCCCCTAGCGTCACAAGGGAGACCCAGTACTTC.

The chain combines TRBV7-2 with TRBJ2-3, with D unclear. The CDR3 consists of 14 residues. Trimming took 6 bases from V and 1 from J, leaving 11 bases between them. Germline-derived CDR1 and CDR2 are SGHTA and FQGNSA. In DNA form, the CDR3 reads TGTGCCAGCAGTCCCTATGTCCGCACAGATACGCAGTATTTT. Protein sequence: CASSPYVRTDTQYF.

The chain couples TRBV7-9 to TRBJ1-1, with D hard to call. The V gene lost 5 bases and the J gene lost 2 bases, with 15 bases spanning the gap. The germline V gene has CDR1 SEHNR and CDR2 FQNEAQ (reference sequence). The length of the CDR3 is 15 residues. The CDR3 region has the DNA TGTGCCAGCAGCACAGAGACGACGGCTAACACTGAAGCTTTCTTT. It encodes CASSTETTANTEAFF. Together with reference TRBV7-9 and TRBJ1-1, the CDR3 gives the full variable domain: DTGVSQNPRHKITKRGQNVTFRCDPISEHNRLYWYRQTLGQGPEFLTYFQNEAQLEKSRLLSDRFSAERPKGSFSTLEIQRTEQGDSAMYLCASSTETTANTEAFFGQGTRLTVV.

This clone was observed a handful of times. The chain couples TRBV7-9 to TRBJ1-1; 7 positions match TRBD1. Unmatched junction bases numbered 2, after V lost 3 bases and J lost 1 base. Per germline, CDR1 SEHNR and CDR2 FQNEAQ (reference sequence). The CDR3 is 14 amino acids. In DNA form, the CDR3 reads TGTGCCAGCAGCTTCGGGACAGAGAACACTGAAGCTTTCTTT. It is translated as CASSFGTENTEAFF.

This chain links TRBV5-1 with TRBJ2-7; D remains unclear. There are 13 residues in the CDR3. Germline lookup yields CDR1 SGHRS and CDR2 YFSETQ. V lost 4 bases and J lost 3, with 11 bases in between. CDR3 in DNA: TGCGCCAGCAGCGGAGCTAGTCACTACGAGCAGTACTTC. It specifies CASSGASHYEQYF. Based on the CDR3 plus reference TRBV5-1 and TRBJ2-7, the full variable domain is KAGVTQTPRYLIKTRGQQVTLSCSPISGHRSVSWYQQTPGQGLQFLFEYFSETQRNKGNFPGRFSGRQFSNSRSEMNVSTLELGDSALYLCASSGASHYEQYFGPGTRLTVT.

The V call is TRBV5-1, the J call TRBJ2-3; D might be TRBD2 (5 bases). Trimming pared 1 base from V and 4 bases from J, leaving 16 bases between. The CDR3 runs 16 residues. CDR1 and CDR2 (germline): SGHRS, YFSETQ. This CDR3 reads CASSLTPGIRSDTQYF. CDR3 in DNA: TGCGCCAGCAGCTTGACCCCCGGGATCCGATCAGATACGCAGTATTTT.

The V call is TRBV5-1, the J call TRBJ1-4, with a tentative D call TRBD1 (5 bases). The CDR3 has 14 residues. The V end was cut by 0 bases, the J end by 8 bases, with 11 bases between. Germline V gene lookup returns CDR1 SGHRS and CDR2 YFSETQ. In DNA form, the CDR3 reads TGCGCCAGCAGCTTGGATAACAGGCCCGAAAAACTGTTTTTT. Its protein is CASSLDNRPEKLFF.

The chain links TRBV7-2 to TRBJ1-5; D uncertain. Trimming left V 1 base short and J 0 bases short, with 7 bases between. Germline V CDR1 and CDR2: SGHTA, FQGNSA. This CDR3 is built from 15 residues. The CDR3 protein is CASSLVAGSNQPQHF. The CDR3 coding sequence is TGTGCCAGCAGCTTAGTTGCCGGTAGCAATCAGCCCCAGCATTTT.

In its sample, this clone was seen a few times. The V call is TRBV6-1, the J call TRBJ1-2, with TRBD1 matching 7 bases. Per germline, CDR1 MNHNS and CDR2 SASEGT. The trim removed 7 bases at V and 6 bases at J, leaving 14 bases unmatched. This CDR3 has 15 amino acids. The CDR3 loop is CASTPRATGPNGYTF. CDR3 coding DNA: TGTGCCAGCACCCCACGGGCGACAGGGCCCAATGGCTACACCTTC.

The J gene is TRBJ2-1, the V gene TRBV29-1; 10 bases are a match to TRBD2. CDR3 length: 15 residues. Losses at the gene ends were 5 bases for V and 0 bases for J; bases not matched to a gene: 4. The germline CDR1 and CDR2 sequences are SQVTM and ANQGSEA. CDR3 sequence (DNA): TGCAGCGTTTTAGGACTAGCGGACTCCTACAATGAGCAGTTCTTC. The encoded protein is CSVLGLADSYNEQFF.

This clone has at least ten counts. The rearrangement links TRBV13 to TRBJ2-3; 8 bases are shared with TRBD2. V lost 0 bases and J lost 0; bases outside the gene matches: 2. This CDR3 contains 16 residues. Germline V gene data show CDR1 as PRHDT and CDR2 as FYEKMQ (reference sequence). In DNA, the CDR3 is TGTGCCAGCAGCTTAGGGGGACTAGTCAGCACAGATACGCAGTATTTT. Its protein product is CASSLGGLVSTDTQYF.

The chain joins TRBV28 to TRBJ1-5, with 7 bases lining up with TRBD1. Looked up from germline, CDR1 is MDHEN and CDR2 is SYDVKM. The CDR3 sequence is 15 residues long. Trimming at V came to 6 bases and at J to 6 bases, leaving 11 bases not matched to a gene. This CDR3 reads CASRTYRGPIQPQHF. The CDR3 DNA sequence: TGTGCCAGCAGAACTTACAGGGGCCCTATTCAGCCCCAGCATTTT.